Reported below is one TCR beta chain. This record comes from a study of blood T cell repertoires in COVID-19. Study-wide background: Acute and convalescent COVID-19 samples came from the United States, Italy and Spain.

The CDR3 loop spans 15 amino acids. Germline assignment: CDR1 SGDLS and CDR2 YYNGEE. Between the trimmed V and J ends, which lost 3 bases and 4 bases, there was a span of 14 bases. Per the original methods: Cell counts per sample came from amplifying reference gene primers. The protocol was immunoSEQ multiplex PCR, while the TCRdb copy is restricted to in-frame clones and leaves out a portion. For V, J and clone size, that table is used; D and trimming come from the DNA. The sample lists 130,000 to 150,000 clones, approximately 80% occurring once. The genes are TRBV9 and TRBJ1-3; maybe TRBD1 (6 bases). Source material: peripheral blood. The clonotype comes from a middle-aged woman with active or convalescent COVID-19. The CDR3, as DNA: TGTGCCAGCAGCGGGAGGACAGTCGGAGGAAACACCATATATTTT. Translation: CASSGRTVGGNTIYF.